This T cell receptor (beta chain) was documented in a study of T cell responses to AZD1222 COVID-19 vaccine. The assay was immunoSEQ multiplex PCR, and TCRdb's table has in-frame clones only and misses some. This table has fewer than 200,000 clones, approximately 90% appearing once. With 5 bases removed from V and 7 bases from J, the gap between germline ends came to 9 bases. The germline V gene encodes CDR1 MNHNY and CDR2 SVGAGI (reference sequence). CDR3 length equals 12 residues. Points from the study as a whole: Compared with day 0, the breadth and depth of the Spike-specific TCR repertoire rose significantly after two doses of AZD1222. None of the repertoires were sampled until the peak T cell response had passed. Clonal diversity was possibly underestimated, and the donors were mostly white British, with more females.

Details on this clone: Its antigen remains unidentified.

The chain uses TRBV6-6 and TRBJ1-5, with no clear D. The source was peripheral blood, collected 28 days after the second AZD1222 dose. This TCR was sampled from an adult who received the AZD1222 COVID-19 vaccine. Here the CDR3 reads CASSAQGQPQHF. The CDR3 DNA reads TGTGCCAGCAGTGCCCAAGGCCAGCCCCAGCATTTT.